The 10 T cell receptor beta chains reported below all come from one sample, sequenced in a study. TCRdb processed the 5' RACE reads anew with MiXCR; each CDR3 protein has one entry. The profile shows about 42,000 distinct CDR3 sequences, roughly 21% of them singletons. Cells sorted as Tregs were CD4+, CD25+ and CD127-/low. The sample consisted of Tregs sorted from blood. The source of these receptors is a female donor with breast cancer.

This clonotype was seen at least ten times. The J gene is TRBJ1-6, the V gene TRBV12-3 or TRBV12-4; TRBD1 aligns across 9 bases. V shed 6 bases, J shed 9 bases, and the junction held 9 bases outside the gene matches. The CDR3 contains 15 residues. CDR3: CASSPTTGGGSPLHF. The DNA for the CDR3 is TGTGCCAGCAGCCCGACTACAGGGGGCGGTTCACCCCTCCACTTT.

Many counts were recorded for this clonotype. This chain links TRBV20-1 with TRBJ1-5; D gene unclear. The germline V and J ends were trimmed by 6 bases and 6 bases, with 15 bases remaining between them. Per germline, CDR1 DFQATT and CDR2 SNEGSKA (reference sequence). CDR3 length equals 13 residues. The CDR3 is CSAGRSSGQPQHF. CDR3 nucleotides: TGCAGTGCAGGGAGGAGTAGCGGTCAGCCCCAGCATTTT.

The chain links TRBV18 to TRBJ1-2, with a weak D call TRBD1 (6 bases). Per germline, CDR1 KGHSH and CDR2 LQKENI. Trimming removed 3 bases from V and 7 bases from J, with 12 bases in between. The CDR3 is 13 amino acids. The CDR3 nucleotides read TGTGCCAGCTCACCGGGGGCAAAAGGTGGCTACACCTTC. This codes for CASSPGAKGGYTF. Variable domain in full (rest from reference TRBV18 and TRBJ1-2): NAGVMQNPRHLVRRRGQEARLRCSPMKGHSHVYWYRQLPEEGLKFMVYLQKENIIDESGMPKERFSAEFPKEGPSILRIQQVVRGDSAAYFCASSPGAKGGYTFGSGTRLTVV.

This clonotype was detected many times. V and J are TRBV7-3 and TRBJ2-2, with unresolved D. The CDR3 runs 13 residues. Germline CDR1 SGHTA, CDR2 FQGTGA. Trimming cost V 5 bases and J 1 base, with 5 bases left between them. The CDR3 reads CASSARNTGELFF. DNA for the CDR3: TGTGCCAGCAGCGCCCGGAACACCGGGGAGCTGTTTTTT.

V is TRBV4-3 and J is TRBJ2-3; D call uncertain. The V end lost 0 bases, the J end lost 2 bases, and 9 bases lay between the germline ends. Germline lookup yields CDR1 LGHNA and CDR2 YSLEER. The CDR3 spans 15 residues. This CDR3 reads CASSQESAITDTQYF. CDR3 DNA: TGCGCCAGCAGCCAAGAGAGCGCGATCACAGATACGCAGTATTTT.

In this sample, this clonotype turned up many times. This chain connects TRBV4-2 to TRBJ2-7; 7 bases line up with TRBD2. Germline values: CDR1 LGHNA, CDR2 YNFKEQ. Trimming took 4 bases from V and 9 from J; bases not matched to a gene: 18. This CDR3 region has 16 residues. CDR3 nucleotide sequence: TGTGCCAGCAGCCGAAACTCGGCTAGCGGCACTACGAGGCAGTACTTC. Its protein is CASSRNSASGTTRQYF.

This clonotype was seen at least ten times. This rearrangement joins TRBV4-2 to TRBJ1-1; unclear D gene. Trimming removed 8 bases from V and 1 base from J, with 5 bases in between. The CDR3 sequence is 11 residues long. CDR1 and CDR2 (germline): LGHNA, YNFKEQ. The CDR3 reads CASLGNTEAFF. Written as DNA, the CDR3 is TGTGCCAGCCTGGGGAACACTGAAGCTTTCTTT.

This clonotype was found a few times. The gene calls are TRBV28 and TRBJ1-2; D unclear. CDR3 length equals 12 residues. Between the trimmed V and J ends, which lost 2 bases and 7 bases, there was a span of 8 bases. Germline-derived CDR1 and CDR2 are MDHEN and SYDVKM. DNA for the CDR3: TGTGCCAGCAGTTTAGGGAGCGGTGGCTACACCTTC. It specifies CASSLGSGGYTF.

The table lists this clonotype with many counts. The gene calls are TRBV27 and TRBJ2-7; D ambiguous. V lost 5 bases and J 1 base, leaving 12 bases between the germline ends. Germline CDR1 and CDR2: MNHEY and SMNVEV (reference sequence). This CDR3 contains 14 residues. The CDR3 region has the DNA TGTGCCAGCAGTCTATACGGATTATCCTACGAGCAGTACTTC. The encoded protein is CASSLYGLSYEQYF.

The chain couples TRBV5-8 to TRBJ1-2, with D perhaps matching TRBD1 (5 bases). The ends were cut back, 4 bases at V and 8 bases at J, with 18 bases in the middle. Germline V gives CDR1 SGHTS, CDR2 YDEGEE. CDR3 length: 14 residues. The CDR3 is CASSLPRDGQGYTF. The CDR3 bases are TGTGCCAGCAGCCTACCGAGGGACGGGCAAGGCTACACCTTC.